The present T cell receptor (beta chain) was sequenced within a study of blood T cell repertoires in COVID-19. Study information: PBMCs, B-cell-depleted T cells, or T cells provided the cDNA or gDNA that made up the material.

The age range of participants was about 18 to 100 years, with residence in approximately 25 US areas. Researchers sorted participants into cohorts using their self-reported clinical history. Resolution of symptoms, clearance, or two negative PCRs was present in recovered Cohort 3 donors. Data came from immunoSEQ multiplex PCR; TCRdb stores just in-frame clones and leaves some out. The repertoire has hundreds of thousands of clones, 85% to 90% of them found once; the top ten carry around 2%. Germline lookup yields CDR1 LNHDA and CDR2 SQIVND (reference sequence). The ends lost 5 bases at V and 4 bases at J; junction bases unmatched: 7. The CDR3 is 15 residues long.

The receptor was isolated from a young woman who had recovered from COVID-19. Material: PBMCs or T cells enriched from blood (not recorded which). The rearrangement links TRBV19 to TRBJ1-2, with 10 bases matching TRBD1. The CDR3 DNA follows: TGTGCCAGTAGTTCGCTGACAGGGGGCCCCTATGGCTACACCTTC. Protein: CASSSLTGGPYGYTF.